The T cell receptor beta chain under discussion was sequenced for a study of T-cell reconstitution after alpha-beta-depleted transplantation in children. Researchers prepared the TCRbeta library using unique molecular identifiers, the study reports. MiXCR, run by TCRdb on the PCR reads, gives a single entry per CDR3 protein. The profile shows about 200,000 distinct CDR3 sequences, roughly 15% of them singletons. The germline gives CDR1 SQVTM, CDR2 ANQGSEA. V shed 6 bases and J shed 0 bases, with 9 bases lying between them. The CDR3 is 13 amino acids. The origin of this receptor is a human donor who donated a stem cell graft to a child with acute lymphoblastic leukemia. The sample here was PBMCs from the stem cell graft donor, taken from the stem cell graft. The chain carries TRBV29-1 and TRBJ1-5, with D tentatively TRBD1 (6 bases). The CDR3, as DNA: TGCAGCGTCCAGGGGAATAGCAATCAGCCCCAGCATTTT. As protein: CSVQGNSNQPQHF.